The rows below give T cell receptor beta chains drawn from one sample of a study of cytomegalovirus exposure and HLA in healthy donors. TCRdb's table, derived via immunoSEQ multiplex PCR, lists solely in-frame clones and lacks some. The sample contains under 200,000 clones, about 72% of which appear only once. The sample taken for sequencing was PBMCs. These receptor sequences come from a man between 45 and 60 years old in good health and CMV-seropositive. Each CDR3 is given with its conserved first and last residue. Each record gives: V gene, clone size, D gene, J gene, CDR3 DNA, CDR3 protein. The D gene is left open where the match is weak. Size is stated for part of the rows, as once, few or many counts, or as a class when the clone is expanded.

>TRBV29-1|-|TRBD1|TRBJ1-2
TGCAGCGCCGTGACAGGGGATGACTATGGCTACACCTTC
CSAVTGDDYGYTF
>TRBV7-2|-|-|TRBJ1-1
TGTGCCAGCAGCGTGGCCCAGTCTCAAATTATGAACACTGAAGCTTTCTTT
CASSVAQSQIMNTEAFF
>TRBV5-1|-|TRBD1|TRBJ1-1
TGCGCCAGCAGCCCTGGACAGGGGAACACTGAAGCTTTCTTT
CASSPGQGNTEAFF
>TRBV15|-|TRBD1|TRBJ2-2
TGTGCCACCAGCAGCGAACAGGGGGCGAACACCGGGGAGCTGTTTTTT
CATSSEQGANTGELFF
>TRBV10-3|-|-|TRBJ1-1
TGTGCCATCAGTGGCTGGGACAACAATGAAGCTTTCTTT
CAISGWDNNEAFF
>TRBV5-1|-|-|TRBJ2-2
TGCGCCAGCAGCTTGGATACCTTGAGGACCGGGGAGCTGTTTTTT
CASSLDTLRTGELFF
>TRBV5-5|once|TRBD1|TRBJ1-6
TGTGCCAGCAGCTTCATCCCGGGACAGCTTCATAATTCACCCCTCCACTTT
CASSFIPGQLHNSPLHF
>TRBV28|-|TRBD1|TRBJ2-5
TGTGCCAGCAGTTCCGCCCCGGGACAGGTCGAGACCCAGTACTTC
CASSSAPGQVETQYF
>TRBV6-1|-|TRBD1|TRBJ1-2
TGTGCCAGCAGTGTGACAGGGGGCTCTTCCTATGGCTACACCTTC
CASSVTGGSSYGYTF
>TRBV7-9|once|TRBD2|TRBJ2-7
TGTGCCAGCAGCTCAACGGGACTAGCGGGGTACGAGCAGTACTTC
CASSSTGLAGYEQYF
>TRBV5-1|-|TRBD1|TRBJ2-5
TGCGCCAGCAGCTTGGACAGGGGAGTGTGGGAGACCCAGTACTTC
CASSLDRGVWETQYF
>TRBV4-1|-|-|TRBJ1-5
TGCGCCAGCAGCCAAGCAATTGCAGGGTCAAGCAATCAGCCCCAGCATTTT
CASSQAIAGSSNQPQHF
>TRBV10-1|-|-|TRBJ2-5
TGCGCCAGCAGCCAGGACATGATACAAGAGACCCAGTACTTC
CASSQDMIQETQYF
>TRBV4-2|-|-|TRBJ1-3
TGTGCCAGCAGCCAAGACAGGGCCTCTGGAAACACCATATATTTT
CASSQDRASGNTIYF
>TRBV19|-|-|TRBJ2-2
TGTGCCAGTAGTATGCATTACAGGGAGAGGACCGGGGAGCTGTTTTTT
CASSMHYRERTGELFF
>TRBV15|-|-|TRBJ2-7
TGTGCCACCAGCAGAGATCTTGGCAGGGGCTACGAGCAGTACTTC
CATSRDLGRGYEQYF
>TRBV10-3|once|-|TRBJ2-2
TGTGCCACCGAGGACCAGGGGCACACCGGGGAGCTGTTTTTT
CATEDQGHTGELFF
>TRBV19|few|-|TRBJ1-1
TGTGCCAGTAGTCCCCTGGGGGGGAACACTGAAGCTTTCTTT
CASSPLGGNTEAFF
>TRBV19|-|TRBD1|TRBJ1-5
TGTGCCAGTAGTATAAGGGGACAGGGATTTTGGCAGCCCCAGCATTTT
CASSIRGQGFWQPQHF
>TRBV7-6|-|TRBD1|TRBJ1-4
TGTGCCAGCAGCCCAGGGGGGCTCTGGGGAGAAAAACTGTTTTTT
CASSPGGLWGEKLFF
>TRBV5-6|-|-|TRBJ2-1
TGTGCCAGCAGCTTTTCTAGCGAGATTCTGGACAATGAGCAGTTCTTC
CASSFSSEILDNEQFF
>TRBV6-1|-|-|TRBJ2-7
TGTGCCACCATAGATGGGCACGAGCAGTACTTC
CATIDGHEQYF
>TRBV19|-|-|TRBJ2-2
TGTGCCAGCTCGAGGGTCGGGGAGCTGTTTTTT
CASSRVGELFF
>TRBV5-6|-|TRBD2|TRBJ2-3
TGTGCCAGCAGCTCCGGGGGGACAGATACGCAGTATTTT
CASSSGGTDTQYF
>TRBV7-9|-|TRBD2|TRBJ2-5
TGTGCCAGCAGCTCCCCCCAGCGCGGGGGGTTTGGCCAGTACTTC
CASSSPQRGGFGQYF
>TRBV30|-|-|TRBJ1-1
TGTGCCCAGCAGCGGGGATTGAACACTGAAGCTTTCTTT
CAQQRGLNTEAFF